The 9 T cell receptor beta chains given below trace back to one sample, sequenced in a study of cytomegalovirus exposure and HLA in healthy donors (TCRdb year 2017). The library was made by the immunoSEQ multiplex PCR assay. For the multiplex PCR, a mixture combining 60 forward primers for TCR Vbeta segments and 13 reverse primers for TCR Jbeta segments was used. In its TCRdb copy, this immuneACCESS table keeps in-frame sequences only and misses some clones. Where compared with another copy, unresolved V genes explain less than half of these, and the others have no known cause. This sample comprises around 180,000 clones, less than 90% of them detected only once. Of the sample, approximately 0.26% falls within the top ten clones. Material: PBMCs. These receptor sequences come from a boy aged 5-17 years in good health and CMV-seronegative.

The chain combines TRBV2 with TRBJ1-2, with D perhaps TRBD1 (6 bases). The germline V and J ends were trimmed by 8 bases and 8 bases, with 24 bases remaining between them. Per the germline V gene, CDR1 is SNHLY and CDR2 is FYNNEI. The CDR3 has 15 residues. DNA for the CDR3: TGTGCCAGCGGCCGTTATTCCAGGGGCTTCGACGGCTACACCTTC. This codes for CASGRYSRGFDGYTF.

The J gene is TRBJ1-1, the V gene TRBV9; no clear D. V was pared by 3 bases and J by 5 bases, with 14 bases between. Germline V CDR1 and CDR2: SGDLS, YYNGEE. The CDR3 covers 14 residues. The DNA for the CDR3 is TGTGCCAGCAGCGAGGGCCCGCGAGGGACTGAAGCTTTCTTT. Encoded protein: CASSEGPRGTEAFF. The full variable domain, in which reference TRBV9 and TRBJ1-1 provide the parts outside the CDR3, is DSGVTQTPKHLITATGQRVTLRCSPRSGDLSVYWYQQSLDQGLQFLIQYYNGEERAKGNILERFSAQQFPDLHSELNLSSLELGDSALYFCASSEGPRGTEAFFGQGTRLTVV.

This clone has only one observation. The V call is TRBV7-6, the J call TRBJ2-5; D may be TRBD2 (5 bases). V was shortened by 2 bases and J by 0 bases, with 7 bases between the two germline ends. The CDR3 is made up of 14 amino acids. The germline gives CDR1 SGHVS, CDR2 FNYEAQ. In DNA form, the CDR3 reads TGTGCCAGCAGCTTAACGGGGAACCAAGAGACCCAGTACTTC. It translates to CASSLTGNQETQYF.

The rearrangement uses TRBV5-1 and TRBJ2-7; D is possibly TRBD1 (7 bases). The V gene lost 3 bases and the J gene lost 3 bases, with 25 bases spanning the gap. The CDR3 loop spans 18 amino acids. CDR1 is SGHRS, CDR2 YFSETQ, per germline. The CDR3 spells CASSSRGLTGSGFYEQYF. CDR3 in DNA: TGCGCCAGCAGCTCGAGGGGGTTGACAGGGAGCGGGTTCTACGAGCAGTACTTC. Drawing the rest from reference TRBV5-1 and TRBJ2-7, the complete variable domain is KAGVTQTPRYLIKTRGQQVTLSCSPISGHRSVSWYQQTPGQGLQFLFEYFSETQRNKGNFPGRFSGRQFSNSRSEMNVSTLELGDSALYLCASSSRGLTGSGFYEQYFGPGTRLTVT.

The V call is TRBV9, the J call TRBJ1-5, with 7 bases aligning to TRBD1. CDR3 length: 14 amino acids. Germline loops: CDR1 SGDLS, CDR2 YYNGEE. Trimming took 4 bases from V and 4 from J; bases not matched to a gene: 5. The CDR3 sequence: CASSPGQLNQPQHF. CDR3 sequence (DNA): TGTGCCAGCAGCCCGGGACAGCTTAATCAGCCCCAGCATTTT. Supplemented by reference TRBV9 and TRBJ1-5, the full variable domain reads DSGVTQTPKHLITATGQRVTLRCSPRSGDLSVYWYQQSLDQGLQFLIQYYNGEERAKGNILERFSAQQFPDLHSELNLSSLELGDSALYFCASSPGQLNQPQHFGDGTRLSIL.

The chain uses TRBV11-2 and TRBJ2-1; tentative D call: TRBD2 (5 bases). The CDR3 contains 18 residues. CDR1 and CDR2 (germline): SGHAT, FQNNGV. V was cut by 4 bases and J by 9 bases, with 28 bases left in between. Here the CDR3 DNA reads TGTGCCAGCAGCTCCAATAAAGGACCGACTAATCCCCTCGGTGAGCAGTTCTTC. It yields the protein CASSSNKGPTNPLGEQFF.

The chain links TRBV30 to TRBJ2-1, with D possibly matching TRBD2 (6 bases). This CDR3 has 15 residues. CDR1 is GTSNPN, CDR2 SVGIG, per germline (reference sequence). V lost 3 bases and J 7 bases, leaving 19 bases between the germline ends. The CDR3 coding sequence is TGTGCCTGGAGCTGGGAGAGGGGCCGGGGGAATGAGCAGTTCTTC. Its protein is CAWSWERGRGNEQFF. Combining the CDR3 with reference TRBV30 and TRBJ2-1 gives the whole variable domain SQTIHQWPATLVQPVGSPLSLECTVEGTSNPNLYWYRQAAGRGLQLLFYSVGIGQISSEVPQNLSASRPQDRQFILSSKKLLLSDSGFYLCAWSWERGRGNEQFFGPGTRLTVL.

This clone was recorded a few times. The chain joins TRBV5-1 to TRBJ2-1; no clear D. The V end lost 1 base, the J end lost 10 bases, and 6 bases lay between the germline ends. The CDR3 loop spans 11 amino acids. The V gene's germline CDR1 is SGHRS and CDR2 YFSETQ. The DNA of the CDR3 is TGCGCCAGCAGCTTGAATCAGGAGCAGTTCTTC. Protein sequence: CASSLNQEQFF.

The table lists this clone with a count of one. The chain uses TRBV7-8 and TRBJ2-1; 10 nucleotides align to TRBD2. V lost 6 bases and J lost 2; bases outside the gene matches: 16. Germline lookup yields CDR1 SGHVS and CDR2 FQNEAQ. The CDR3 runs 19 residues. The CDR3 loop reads CASRNMSGGAIGTYNEQFF. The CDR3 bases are TGTGCCAGCAGAAATATGAGCGGGGGGGCTATCGGGACCTACAATGAGCAGTTCTTC.